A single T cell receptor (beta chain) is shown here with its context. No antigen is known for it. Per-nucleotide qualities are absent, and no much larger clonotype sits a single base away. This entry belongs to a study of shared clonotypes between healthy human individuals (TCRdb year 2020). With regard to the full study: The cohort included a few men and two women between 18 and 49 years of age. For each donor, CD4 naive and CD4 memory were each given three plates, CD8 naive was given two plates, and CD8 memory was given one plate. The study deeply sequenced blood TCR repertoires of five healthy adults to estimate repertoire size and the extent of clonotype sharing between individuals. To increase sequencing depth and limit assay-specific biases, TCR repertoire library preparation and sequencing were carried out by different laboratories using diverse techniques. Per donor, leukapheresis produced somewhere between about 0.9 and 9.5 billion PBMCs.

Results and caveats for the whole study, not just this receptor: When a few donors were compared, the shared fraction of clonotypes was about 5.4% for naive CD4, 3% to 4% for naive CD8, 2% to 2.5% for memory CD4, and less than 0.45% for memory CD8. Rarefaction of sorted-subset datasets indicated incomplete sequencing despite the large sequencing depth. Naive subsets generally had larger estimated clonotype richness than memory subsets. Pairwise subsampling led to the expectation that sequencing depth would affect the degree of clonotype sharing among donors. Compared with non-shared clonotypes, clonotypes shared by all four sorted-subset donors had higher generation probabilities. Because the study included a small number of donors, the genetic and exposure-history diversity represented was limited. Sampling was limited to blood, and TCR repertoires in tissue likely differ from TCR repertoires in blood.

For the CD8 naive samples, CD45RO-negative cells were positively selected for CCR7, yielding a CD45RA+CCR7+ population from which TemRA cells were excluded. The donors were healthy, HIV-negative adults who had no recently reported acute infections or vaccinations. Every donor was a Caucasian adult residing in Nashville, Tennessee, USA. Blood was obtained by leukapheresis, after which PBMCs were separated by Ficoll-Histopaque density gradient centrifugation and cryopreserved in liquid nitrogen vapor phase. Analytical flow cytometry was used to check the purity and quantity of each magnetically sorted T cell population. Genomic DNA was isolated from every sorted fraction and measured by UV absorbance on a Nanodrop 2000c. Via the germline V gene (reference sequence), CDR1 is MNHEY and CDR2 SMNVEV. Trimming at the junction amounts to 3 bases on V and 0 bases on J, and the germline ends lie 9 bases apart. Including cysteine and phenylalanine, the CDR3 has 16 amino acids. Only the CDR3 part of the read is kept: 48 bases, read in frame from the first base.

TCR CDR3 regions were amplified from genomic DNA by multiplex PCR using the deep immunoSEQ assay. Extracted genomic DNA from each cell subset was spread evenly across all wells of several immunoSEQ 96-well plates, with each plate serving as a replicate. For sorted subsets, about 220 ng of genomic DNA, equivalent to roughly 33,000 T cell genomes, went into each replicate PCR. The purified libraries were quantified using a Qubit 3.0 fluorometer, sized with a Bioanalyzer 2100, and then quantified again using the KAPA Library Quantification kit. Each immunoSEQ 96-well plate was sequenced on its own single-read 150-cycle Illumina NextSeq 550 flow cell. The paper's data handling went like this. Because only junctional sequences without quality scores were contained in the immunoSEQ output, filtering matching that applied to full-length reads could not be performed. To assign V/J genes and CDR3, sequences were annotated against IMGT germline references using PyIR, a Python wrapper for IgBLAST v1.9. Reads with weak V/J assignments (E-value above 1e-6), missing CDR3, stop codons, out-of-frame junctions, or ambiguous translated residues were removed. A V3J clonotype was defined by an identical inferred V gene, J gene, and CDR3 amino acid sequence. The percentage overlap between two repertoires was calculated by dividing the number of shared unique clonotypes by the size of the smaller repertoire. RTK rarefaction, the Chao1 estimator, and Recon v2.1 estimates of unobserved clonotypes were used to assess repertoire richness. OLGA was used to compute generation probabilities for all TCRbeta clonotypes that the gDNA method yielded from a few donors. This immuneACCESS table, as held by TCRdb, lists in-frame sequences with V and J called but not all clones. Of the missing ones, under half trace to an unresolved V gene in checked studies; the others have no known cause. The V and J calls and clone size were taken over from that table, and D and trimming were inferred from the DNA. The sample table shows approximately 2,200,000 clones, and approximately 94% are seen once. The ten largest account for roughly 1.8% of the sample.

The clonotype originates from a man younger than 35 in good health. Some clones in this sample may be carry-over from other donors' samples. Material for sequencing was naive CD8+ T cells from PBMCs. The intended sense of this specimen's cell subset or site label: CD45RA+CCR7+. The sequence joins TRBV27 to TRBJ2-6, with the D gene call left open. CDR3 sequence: CASSFLPISGANVLTF. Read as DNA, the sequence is TGTGCCAGCAGTTTCTTACCGATCTCTGGGGCCAACGTCCTGACTTTC.